This T cell receptor (beta chain) was retrieved from a study of beta chain features in type 1 diabetes. cDNA synthesis used the whole RNA isolate, giving expressed TCRB sequences. The table came from immunoSEQ multiplex PCR; TCRdb's copy has only in-frame clones and leaves some out. Of under 800,000 clones in the sample, 15% were seen once. CDR3 length equals 16 residues. From germline, CDR1 is SNHLY and CDR2 FYNNEI. Trimming took off 11 bases at V and 0 bases at J, with 23 bases between the two ends. The rearrangement links TRBV2 to TRBJ2-7; the D gene could be TRBD1 or TRBD2 (7 bases each). This sequence originates from a man between 18 and 35 years old in good health. What was sequenced was naive CD4+ T cells from blood. CDR3: CALRGSPSGSSYEQYF. DNA for the CDR3: TGTGCCCTCAGGGGGAGCCCTAGCGGAAGCTCCTACGAGCAGTACTTC.